These 8 T cell receptor beta chains share one sample of origin, sequenced in a study of shared clonotypes between healthy human individuals. Repertoires were generated with immunoSEQ multiplex PCR, while TCRdb's copy carries only in-frame clones and drops some. Here the sample spans more than 2 million clones, roughly 94% being singletons. As defined, naive CD8 cells were CD45RO-negative and positively selected for CCR7, with terminally differentiated effector memory CD45RA+ cells excluded. The sequencing input was naive CD8+ T cells sorted from blood. These receptors were taken from a young man in good health.

This rearrangement joins TRBV9 to TRBJ1-3; D is unresolved. The germline gives CDR1 SGDLS, CDR2 YYNGEE. Trimming stripped 7 bases from V and 8 bases from J, with 19 bases between. The CDR3 sequence is 14 residues long. DNA for the CDR3: TGTGCCAGCGTACCCCCCCCAACTGAAGACACCATATATTTT. Residues: CASVPPPTEDTIYF.

The chain is built from TRBV18 and TRBJ1-2; 9 bases map to TRBD1. This CDR3 is built from 17 residues. Germline CDR1 and CDR2: KGHSH and LQKENI. V shed 4 bases and J 0 bases; nucleotides not matched to a gene: 9. Here the CDR3 DNA reads TGTGCCAGCTCACAAGGGACAGGGCCACCTCCTAACTATGGCTACACCTTC. Translated: CASSQGTGPPPNYGYTF.

CDR3 in DNA: TGTGCCAGCAGCTTGTATCCCCTGAACACTGAAGCTTTCTTT. Protein: CASSLYPLNTEAFF. The rearrangement uses TRBV5-4 and TRBJ1-1, with D unclear. Germline values: CDR1 SGHNT, CDR2 YYREEE (reference sequence). The CDR3 covers 14 residues. The V end was cut by 1 base, the J end by 0 bases, with 7 bases between.

This clone was counted ten times or more. CDR3 nucleotide sequence: TGTGCCAGCAGCACTACACAGGGCGAGCCCCTCCACTTT. Translation: CASSTTQGEPLHF. This chain joins TRBV5-4 and TRBJ1-6, with D maybe TRBD1 (6 bases). Germline V lookup: CDR1 SGHNT, CDR2 YYREEE (reference sequence). Trimming cost V 4 bases and J 13 bases, with 15 bases left between them. This CDR3 has 13 residues.

V usage is TRBV10-2 and J usage is TRBJ2-1; TRBD1 might be the D (5 bases). There are 14 residues in the CDR3. Germline V lookup: CDR1 WSHSY, CDR2 SAAADI. V shed 3 bases and J shed 6 bases, with 12 bases lying between them. As DNA, the CDR3 is TGCGCCAGCAGTGAACTCTATGGGGCCAATGAGCAGTTCTTC. It is translated as CASSELYGANEQFF.

Concerning this clone itself: Other DNA sequences within the sample encode an identical CDR3. This chain connects TRBV9 to TRBJ2-7; no clear D gene. This CDR3 is 13 amino acids long. The V end lost 0 bases, the J end lost 0 bases, and 4 bases lay between the germline ends. The germline gives CDR1 SGDLS, CDR2 YYNGEE. The chain's CDR3 is CASSVGGSYEQYF. The CDR3 region has the DNA TGTGCCAGCAGCGTAGGGGGCTCCTACGAGCAGTACTTC.

About this clone itself: Other DNA sequences of this sample code for an identical CDR3. CDR3 loop: CASSLGYGTDTQYF. As DNA, the CDR3 is TGTGCCAGCAGCTTGGGCTACGGCACAGATACGCAGTATTTT. The J gene is TRBJ2-3, the V gene TRBV7-9; no definite D call. CDR1 SEHNR and CDR2 FQNEAQ come from the germline V gene (reference sequence). V was clipped by 3 bases and J by 1 base, with 8 bases between them. CDR3 length: 14 residues.

Of note for this clone: The likely explanation is a read error, given a far larger clone one base away. The J gene is TRBJ2-3, the V gene TRBV5-1, with D maybe TRBD1 (6 bases). The CDR3 loop spans 14 amino acids. Germline CDR1 and CDR2: SGHRS and YFSETQ. The V end was cut by 0 bases, the J end by 11 bases, with 16 bases between. This CDR3 is CASSLDRVFGRQYF. The CDR3 coding sequence is TGCGCCAGCAGCTTGGACAGGGTCTTTGGCAGGCAGTATTTT.